Included here is one T cell receptor beta chain sequence, with context. The antigen is undetermined. The sample originates from a study of blood T cells in healthy people across ages. Study findings and constraints: Calculation of diversity from one million T cells yielded estimates considered to be underestimates.

A J-beta primer mix and a sample-barcoded 5' primer were used in a second PCR of roughly 7 to 12 cycles. Using its own MiXCR run on the 5' RACE reads, TCRdb lists one record per CDR3 protein. Among 780,000 or so distinct CDR3 sequences, roughly three fifths were seen once, and the ten largest hold roughly 26%. V dropped 7 bases and J dropped 9; count of bases not matched to a gene: 10. The CDR3 runs to 14 residues. The germline V gene encodes CDR1 LNHNV and CDR2 YYDKDF (reference sequence). No fewer than 6 million PBMCs went into each sample. Total RNA was extracted at no less than 5.5 micrograms per sample.

The rearrangement uses TRBV15 and TRBJ2-1; 9 bases align to TRBD2. The sequenced material came from blood. The sequence derives from a middle-aged man in good health. Written as DNA, the CDR3 is TGTGCCACCACAGAGGGACTAGCTTTTCCTGAGCAGTTCTTC. Its translation: CATTEGLAFPEQFF.